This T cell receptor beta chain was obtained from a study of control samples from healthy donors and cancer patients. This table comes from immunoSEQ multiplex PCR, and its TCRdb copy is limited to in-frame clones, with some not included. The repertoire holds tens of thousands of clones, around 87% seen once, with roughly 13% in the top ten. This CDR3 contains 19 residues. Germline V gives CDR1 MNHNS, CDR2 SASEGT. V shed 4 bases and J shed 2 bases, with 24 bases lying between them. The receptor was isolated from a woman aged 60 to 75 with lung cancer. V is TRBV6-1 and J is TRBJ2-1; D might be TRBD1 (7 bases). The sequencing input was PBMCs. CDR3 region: CASSGSAGTVILTYNEQFF. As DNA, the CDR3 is TGTGCCAGCAGTGGCTCCGCGGGGACAGTAATACTAACCTACAATGAGCAGTTCTTC.